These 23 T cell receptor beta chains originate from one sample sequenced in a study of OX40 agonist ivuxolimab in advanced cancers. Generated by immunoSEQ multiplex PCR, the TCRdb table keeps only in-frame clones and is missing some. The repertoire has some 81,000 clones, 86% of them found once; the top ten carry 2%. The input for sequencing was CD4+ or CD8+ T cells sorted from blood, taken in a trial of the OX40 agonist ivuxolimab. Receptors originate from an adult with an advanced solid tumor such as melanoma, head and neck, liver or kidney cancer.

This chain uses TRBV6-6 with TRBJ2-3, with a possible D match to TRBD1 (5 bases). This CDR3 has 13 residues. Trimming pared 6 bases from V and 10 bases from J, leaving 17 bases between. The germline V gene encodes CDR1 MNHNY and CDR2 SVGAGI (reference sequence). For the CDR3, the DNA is TGTGCCAGCAGCCGCCGGTCAAGGGGTTCGCAGTATTTT. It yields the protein CASSRRSRGSQYF.

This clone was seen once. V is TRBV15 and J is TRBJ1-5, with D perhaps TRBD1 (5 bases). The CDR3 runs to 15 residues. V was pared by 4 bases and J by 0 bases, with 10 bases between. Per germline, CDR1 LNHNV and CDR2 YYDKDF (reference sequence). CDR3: CATSTGGISNQPQHF. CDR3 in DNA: TGTGCCACCAGCACCGGGGGGATTAGCAATCAGCCCCAGCATTTT.

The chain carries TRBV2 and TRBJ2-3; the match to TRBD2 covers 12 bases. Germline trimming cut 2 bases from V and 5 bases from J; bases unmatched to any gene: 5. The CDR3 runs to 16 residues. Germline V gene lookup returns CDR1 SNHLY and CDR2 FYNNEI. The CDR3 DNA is TGTGCCAGCAGTGAATCTCTAGCGGGGGGGCAAGATACGCAGTATTTT. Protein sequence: CASSESLAGGQDTQYF.

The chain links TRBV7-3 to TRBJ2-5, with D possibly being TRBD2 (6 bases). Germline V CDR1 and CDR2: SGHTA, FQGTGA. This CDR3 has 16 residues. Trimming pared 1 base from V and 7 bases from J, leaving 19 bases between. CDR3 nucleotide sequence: TGTGCCAGCAGCTTAAAAACTATGAACACCGGGGGGACCCAGTACTTC. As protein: CASSLKTMNTGGTQYF.

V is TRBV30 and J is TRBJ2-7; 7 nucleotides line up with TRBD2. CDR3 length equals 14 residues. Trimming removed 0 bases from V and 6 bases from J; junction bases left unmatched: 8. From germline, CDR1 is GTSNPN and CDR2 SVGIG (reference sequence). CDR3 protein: CAWSVLAIGGEQYF. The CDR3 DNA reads TGTGCCTGGAGTGTACTAGCGATTGGGGGCGAGCAGTACTTC.

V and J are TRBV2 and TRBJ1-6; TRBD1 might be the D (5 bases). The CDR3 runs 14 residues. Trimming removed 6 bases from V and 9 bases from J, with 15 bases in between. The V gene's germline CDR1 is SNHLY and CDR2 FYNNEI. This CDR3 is CASSMTEGISPLHF. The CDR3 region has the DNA TGTGCCAGCAGCATGACAGAAGGTATTTCACCCCTCCACTTT.

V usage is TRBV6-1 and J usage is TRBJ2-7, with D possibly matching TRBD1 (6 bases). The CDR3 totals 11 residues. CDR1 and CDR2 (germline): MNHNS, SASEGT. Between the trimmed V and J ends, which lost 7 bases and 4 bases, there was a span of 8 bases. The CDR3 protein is CASKGEYEQYF. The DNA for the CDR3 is TGTGCCAGCAAGGGGGAATACGAGCAGTACTTC.

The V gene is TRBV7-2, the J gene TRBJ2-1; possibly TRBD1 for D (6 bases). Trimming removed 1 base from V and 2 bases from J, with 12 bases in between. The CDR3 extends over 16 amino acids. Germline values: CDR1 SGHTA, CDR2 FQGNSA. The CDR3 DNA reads TGTGCCAGCAGCTTAGTAGGGGGATTCACCTACAATGAGCAGTTCTTC. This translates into CASSLVGGFTYNEQFF.

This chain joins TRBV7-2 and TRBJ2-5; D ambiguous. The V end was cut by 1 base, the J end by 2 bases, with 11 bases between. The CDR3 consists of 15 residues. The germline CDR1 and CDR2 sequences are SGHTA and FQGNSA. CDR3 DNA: TGTGCCAGCAGCTTAGTAGGGTACGAGCAAGAGACCCAGTACTTC. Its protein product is CASSLVGYEQETQYF.

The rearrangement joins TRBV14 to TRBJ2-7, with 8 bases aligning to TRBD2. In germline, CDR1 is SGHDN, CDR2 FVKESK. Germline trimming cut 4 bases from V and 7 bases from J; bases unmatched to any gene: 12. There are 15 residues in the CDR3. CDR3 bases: TGTGCCAGCAGCCCCATTGGCGGGGGGCGGAAGGAGCAGTACTTC. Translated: CASSPIGGGRKEQYF. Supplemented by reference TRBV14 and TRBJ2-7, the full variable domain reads EAGVTQFPSHSVIEKGQTVTLRCDPISGHDNLYWYRRVMGKEIKFLLHFVKESKQDESGMPNNRFLAERTGGTYSTLKVQPAELEDSGVYFCASSPIGGGRKEQYFGPGTRLTVT.

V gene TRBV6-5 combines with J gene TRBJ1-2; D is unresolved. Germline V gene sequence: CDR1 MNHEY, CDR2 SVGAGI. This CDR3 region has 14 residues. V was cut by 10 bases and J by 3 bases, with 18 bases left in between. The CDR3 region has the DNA TGTGCCACCTTCCCGGGATTACGAGACTATGGCTACACCTTC. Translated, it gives CATFPGLRDYGYTF.

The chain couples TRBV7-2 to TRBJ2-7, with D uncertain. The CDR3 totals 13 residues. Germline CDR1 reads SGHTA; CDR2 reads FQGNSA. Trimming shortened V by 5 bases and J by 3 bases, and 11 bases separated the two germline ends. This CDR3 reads CASSLIHGYEQYF. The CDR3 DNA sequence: TGTGCCAGCAGCCTCATACACGGCTACGAGCAGTACTTC.

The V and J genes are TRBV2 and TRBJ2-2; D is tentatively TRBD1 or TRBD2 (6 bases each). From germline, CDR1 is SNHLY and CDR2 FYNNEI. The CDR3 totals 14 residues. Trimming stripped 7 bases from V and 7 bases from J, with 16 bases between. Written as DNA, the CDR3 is TGTGCCAGCACTAATAGAGGGGGGATCGGGGAGCTGTTTTTT. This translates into CASTNRGGIGELFF.

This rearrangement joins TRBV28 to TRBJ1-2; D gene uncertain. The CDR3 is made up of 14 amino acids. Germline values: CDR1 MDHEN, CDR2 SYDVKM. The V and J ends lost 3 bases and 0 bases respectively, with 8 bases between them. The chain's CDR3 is CASSFGSTNYGYTF. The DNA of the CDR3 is TGTGCCAGCAGTTTCGGTTCAACTAACTATGGCTACACCTTC.

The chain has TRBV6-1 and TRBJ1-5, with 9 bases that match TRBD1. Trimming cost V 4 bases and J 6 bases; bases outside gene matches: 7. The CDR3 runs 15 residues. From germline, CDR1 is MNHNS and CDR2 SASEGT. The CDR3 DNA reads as TGTGCCAGCAGTGTGGGACAGGGAGACTCTCAGCCCCAGCATTTT. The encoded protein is CASSVGQGDSQPQHF.

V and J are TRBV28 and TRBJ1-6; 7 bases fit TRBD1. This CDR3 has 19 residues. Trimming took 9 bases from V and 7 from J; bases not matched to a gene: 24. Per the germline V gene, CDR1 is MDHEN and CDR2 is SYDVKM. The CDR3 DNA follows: TGTGCCAGTAGAACACCGCAGACCTGGGACAGATCTACAAATTCACCCCTCCACTTT. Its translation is CASRTPQTWDRSTNSPLHF.

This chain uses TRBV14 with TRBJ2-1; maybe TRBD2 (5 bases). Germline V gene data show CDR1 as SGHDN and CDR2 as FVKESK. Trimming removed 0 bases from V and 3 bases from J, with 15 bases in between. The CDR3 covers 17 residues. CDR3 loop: CASSQDRGNGVYNEQFF. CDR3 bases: TGTGCCAGCAGCCAAGATCGAGGGAATGGCGTCTACAATGAGCAGTTCTTC.

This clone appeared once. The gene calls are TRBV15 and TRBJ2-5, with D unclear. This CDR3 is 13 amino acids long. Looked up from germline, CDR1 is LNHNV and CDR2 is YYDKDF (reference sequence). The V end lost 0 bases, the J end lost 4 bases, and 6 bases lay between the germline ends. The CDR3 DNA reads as TGTGCCACCAGCAGAGATAGGGCAGAGACCCAGTACTTC. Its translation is CATSRDRAETQYF.

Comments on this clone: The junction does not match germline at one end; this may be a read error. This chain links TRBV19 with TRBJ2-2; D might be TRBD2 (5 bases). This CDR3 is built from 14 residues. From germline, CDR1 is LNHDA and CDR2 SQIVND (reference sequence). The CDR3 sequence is CASMMRGNIGELFF. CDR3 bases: TGTGCCAGTATGATGCGAGGGAACATCGGGGAGCTGTTTTTT.

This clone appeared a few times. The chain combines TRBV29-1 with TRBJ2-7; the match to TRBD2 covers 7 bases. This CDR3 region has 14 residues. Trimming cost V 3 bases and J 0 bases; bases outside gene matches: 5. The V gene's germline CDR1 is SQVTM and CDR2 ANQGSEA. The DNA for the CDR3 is TGCAGCGTTGACACCGGCGGGAGCTCCTACGAGCAGTACTTC. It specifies CSVDTGGSSYEQYF.

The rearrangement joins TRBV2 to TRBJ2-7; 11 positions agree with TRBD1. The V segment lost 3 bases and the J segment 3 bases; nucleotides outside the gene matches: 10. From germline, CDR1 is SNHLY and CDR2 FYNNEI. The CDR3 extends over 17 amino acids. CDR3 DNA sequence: TGTGCCAGCAGTGACACCTTATCGGGACAGGGGGTCTACGAGCAGTACTTC. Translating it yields CASSDTLSGQGVYEQYF.

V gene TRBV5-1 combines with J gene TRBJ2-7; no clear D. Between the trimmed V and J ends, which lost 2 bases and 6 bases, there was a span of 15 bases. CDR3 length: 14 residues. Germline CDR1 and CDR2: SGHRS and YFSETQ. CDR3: CASSLGPSRSEQYF. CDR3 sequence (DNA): TGCGCCAGCAGCTTAGGCCCCAGTCGGTCCGAGCAGTACTTC.

The CDR3 spells CASSHGFDYGYTF. CDR3 DNA: TGTGCCAGCAGCCACGGGTTTGACTATGGCTACACCTTC. The chain recombines TRBV5-4 with TRBJ1-2, with D uncertain. Germline assignment: CDR1 SGHNT and CDR2 YYREEE (reference sequence). V lost 4 bases to trimming and J lost 3 bases, with 10 bases between them. This CDR3 spans 13 amino acids.